The sequence of this T cell receptor (beta chain) was determined in a study of CD8 T cells in Susac syndrome. Purification of the CD8+ and CD4+ T cells relied on negative isolation, and TEMRA cells underwent FACS enrichment. Random hexamers were used to reverse transcribe the RNA input (roughly 0.5 to 1 ug). The CDR3 of TCR beta was amplified by immunoSEQ multiplex PCR across 54 Vbeta and 13 Jbeta. TCRdb redid the calling of the immunoSEQ multiplex PCR reads with MiXCR, one entry per CDR3 protein. The sample includes some 190,000 distinct CDR3 sequences, approximately 94% of them seen just once. This clonotype came up once. Germline-derived CDR1 and CDR2 are SGHTA and FQGNSA. This CDR3 is 14 amino acids long. The J segment lost 5 bases and the V segment lost 5 bases, leaving 6 bases of the junction unmatched.

Sequencing was done on a sample of CD4+ T cells from PBMCs. V usage is TRBV7-2 and J usage is TRBJ2-3; 8 bases align to TRBD2. The origin of this receptor is a human donor with Susac syndrome. DNA of the CDR3: TGTGCCAGCAGCCGCGGGGGGATCGGAGATACGCAGTATTTT. Amino acids: CASSRGGIGDTQYF.